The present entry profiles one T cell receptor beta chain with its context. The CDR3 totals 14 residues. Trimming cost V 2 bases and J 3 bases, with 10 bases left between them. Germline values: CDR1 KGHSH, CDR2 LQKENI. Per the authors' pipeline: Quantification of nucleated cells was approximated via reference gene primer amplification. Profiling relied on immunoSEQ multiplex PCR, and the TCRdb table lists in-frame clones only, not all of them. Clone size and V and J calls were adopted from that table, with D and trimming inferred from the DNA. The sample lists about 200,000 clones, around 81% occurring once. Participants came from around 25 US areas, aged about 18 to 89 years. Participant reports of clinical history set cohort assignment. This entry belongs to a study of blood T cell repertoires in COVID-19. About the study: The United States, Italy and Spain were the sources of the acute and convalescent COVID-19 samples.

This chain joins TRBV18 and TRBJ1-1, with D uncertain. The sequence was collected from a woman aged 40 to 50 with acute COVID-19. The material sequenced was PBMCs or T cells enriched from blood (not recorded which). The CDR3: CASSPERGDTEAFF. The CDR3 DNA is TGTGCCAGCTCACCAGAGAGAGGAGACACTGAAGCTTTCTTT.